The 21 T cell receptor beta chains below all came from one sample that was sequenced in a study of T-cell memory formation after mild COVID-19. TCRdb re-called the 5' RACE reads through MiXCR, storing one row per CDR3 protein. This table has about 560,000 distinct CDR3 sequences, 17% appearing once. The sample taken for sequencing was PBMCs or a T cell subset sorted from them (not recorded which). These receptors originate from an adult woman who had mild COVID-19 (a few samples of this study predate the infection). Cell type and time point are not known.

There are a few counts of this clonotype. V gene TRBV5-1 combines with J gene TRBJ1-1; D might be TRBD1 (5 bases). Trimming stripped 3 bases from V and 7 bases from J, with 10 bases between. The germline V gene encodes CDR1 SGHRS and CDR2 YFSETQ. The CDR3 is made up of 12 amino acids. DNA for the CDR3: TGCGCCAGCAGCTCGGCGGGGGGTGAAGCTTTCTTT. Encoded protein: CASSSAGGEAFF.

The chain has TRBV24-1 and TRBJ2-1; D is uncertain. This CDR3 contains 16 residues. Germline V lookup: CDR1 KGHDR, CDR2 SFDVKD. Trimming removed 5 bases at V and 0 bases at J, with 13 bases between. The CDR3 coding sequence is TGTGCCACCAGTGCGGAGCTCTACGACTCCTACAATGAGCAGTTCTTC. This encodes CATSAELYDSYNEQFF.

This clonotype was counted between two and nine times. This chain joins TRBV2 and TRBJ1-1, with 10 bases matching TRBD1. From germline, CDR1 is SNHLY and CDR2 FYNNEI. The CDR3 is 16 amino acids. The V and J ends lost 6 bases and 6 bases, in that order; junction bases with no gene match: 13. The CDR3 sequence is CASRDRGTKEASEAFF. DNA of the CDR3: TGTGCCAGCAGGGACAGGGGGACGAAAGAGGCCTCTGAAGCTTTCTTT. Supplemented by reference TRBV2 and TRBJ1-1, the full variable domain reads EPEVTQTPSHQVTQMGQEVILRCVPISNHLYFYWYRQILGQKVEFLVSFYNNEISEKSEIFDDQFSVERPDGSNFTLKIRSTKLEDSAMYFCASRDRGTKEASEAFFGQGTRLTVV.

The chain uses TRBV20-1 and TRBJ2-5; possibly TRBD2 for D (6 bases). The V gene lost 6 bases and the J gene lost 4 bases, with 18 bases spanning the gap. Per the germline V gene, CDR1 is DFQATT and CDR2 is SNEGSKA (reference sequence). The CDR3 consists of 14 residues. CDR3: CSAGDPGGLETQYF. The DNA for the CDR3 is TGCAGTGCCGGGGACCCCGGGGGATTAGAGACCCAGTACTTC.

The chain combines TRBV4-1 with TRBJ2-3; 7 nucleotides align to TRBD1. CDR1 and CDR2 from the germline V gene are MGHRA and YSYEKL. The junction had 3 bases not matched to a gene; V was cut back by 3 bases and J by 0 bases. The CDR3 length is 15 residues. The CDR3 is CASSQIRGSTDTQYF. Here the CDR3 DNA reads TGCGCCAGCAGCCAGATCAGGGGGAGCACAGATACGCAGTATTTT.

The rearrangement uses TRBV7-9 and TRBJ2-7; 11 bases align to TRBD2. CDR1 and CDR2 from the germline V gene are SEHNR and FQNEAQ (reference sequence). CDR3 length: 16 amino acids. Trimming removed 5 bases from V and 6 bases from J; junction bases left unmatched: 12. The CDR3 coding sequence is TGTGCCAGCAGCCCTCCTCCGACTAGCGGGAACGTCGAGCAGTACTTC. Translating it yields CASSPPPTSGNVEQYF.

V is TRBV2 and J is TRBJ2-1, with D unclear. The V gene's germline CDR1 is SNHLY and CDR2 FYNNEI. Deletions cut 3 bases from V and 12 bases from J, with 9 bases between. This CDR3 has 11 residues. CDR3 in DNA: TGTGCCAGCAGTGATCAGCGTGGGCAGTTCTTC. Translated, it gives CASSDQRGQFF.

The V and J genes are TRBV12-3 or TRBV12-4 and TRBJ1-1, with D possibly matching TRBD1 (5 bases). Trimming took 10 bases from V and 0 from J, leaving 6 bases between them. The CDR3 has 11 residues. CDR3 amino acids: CATGMNTEAFF. CDR3 coding DNA: TGTGCCACAGGGATGAACACTGAAGCTTTCTTT.

In its sample, this clonotype was seen many times. This sequence joins TRBV7-2 and TRBJ2-1; D ambiguous. Trimming removed 1 base from V and 7 bases from J, with 11 bases in between. The CDR3 spans 14 residues. Per germline, CDR1 SGHTA and CDR2 FQGNSA. The CDR3 reads CASSLDSSRNEQFF. In nucleotides, the CDR3 is TGTGCCAGCAGCTTAGATTCTAGTAGGAATGAGCAGTTCTTC.

This clonotype was counted between two and nine times. V gene TRBV5-1 combines with J gene TRBJ2-5; TRBD2 is a possible D gene (5 bases). This CDR3 is 14 amino acids long. Germline-derived CDR1 and CDR2 are SGHRS and YFSETQ. Deletions cut 0 bases from V and 3 bases from J, with 9 bases between. DNA for the CDR3: TGCGCCAGCAGCTTGGCCGGGGAAGAAGAGACCCAGTACTTC. This sequence encodes CASSLAGEEETQYF.

The CDR3 sequence is CASRTTGVYEQYF. CDR3 in DNA: TGTGCCAGCAGAACCACAGGGGTCTACGAGCAGTACTTC. The chain joins TRBV7-9 to TRBJ2-7, with TRBD1 matching over 7 bases. The V and J ends lost 6 bases and 3 bases, in that order; junction bases with no gene match: 5. The CDR3 contains 13 residues. Germline V CDR1 and CDR2: SEHNR, FQNEAQ (reference sequence).

This clonotype was seen only once. The chain has TRBV29-1 and TRBJ2-3; no clear D. Between the trimmed V and J ends, which lost 3 bases and 2 bases, there was a span of 12 bases. CDR3 size: 14 residues. The germline V gene encodes CDR1 SQVTM and CDR2 ANQGSEA. The CDR3 protein is CSVDRVGATDTQYF. In DNA, the CDR3 is TGCAGCGTTGACCGGGTGGGCGCCACAGATACGCAGTATTTT.

This clonotype was counted only a few times. V usage is TRBV6-2 or TRBV6-3 and J usage is TRBJ2-5; 11 positions match TRBD2. CDR3 length equals 14 residues. V shed 6 bases and J 5 bases; nucleotides not matched to a gene: 5. Germline lookup yields CDR1 MNHEY and CDR2 SVGEGT. CDR3 amino acids: CASRDSGRAETQYF. For the CDR3, the DNA is TGTGCCAGCAGAGATAGCGGGAGGGCGGAGACCCAGTACTTC.

CDR3 in DNA: TGTGCCAGCTCACCACCGGCTCAGCCCAAAAACATTCAGTACTTC. Amino acid sequence: CASSPPAQPKNIQYF. The chain is built from TRBV18 and TRBJ2-4; D remains unclear. Trimming took 0 bases from V and 2 from J, leaving 8 bases between them. Germline lookup yields CDR1 KGHSH and CDR2 LQKENI. The CDR3 runs 15 residues.

J is TRBJ2-6 and V is TRBV12-3 or TRBV12-4, with TRBD2 as a possible D gene (6 bases). The CDR3 contains 16 residues. Trimming took 5 bases from V and 0 from J, leaving 11 bases between them. CDR3 sequence (DNA): TGTGCCAGCAGTCTTTACGGGGGCTCTGGGGCCAACGTCCTGACTTTC. It encodes CASSLYGGSGANVLTF.

In its sample, this clonotype was seen a few times. V is TRBV12-3 or TRBV12-4 and J is TRBJ1-2; 10 nucleotides align to TRBD1. The length of the CDR3 is 13 residues. After removal of 7 bases from V and 8 bases from J, the junction contained 7 bases not matched to a gene. CDR3 protein: CASTEGTGEGYTF. CDR3 DNA sequence: TGTGCCAGCACCGAAGGGACAGGGGAAGGCTACACCTTC.

The chain links TRBV13 to TRBJ1-2; a possible D gene is TRBD1 (5 bases). Per germline, CDR1 PRHDT and CDR2 FYEKMQ (reference sequence). Trimming removed 0 bases at V and 4 bases at J, with 12 bases between. This CDR3 spans 15 amino acids. CDR3 in amino acids: CASSLGLGRAYGYTF. In DNA, the CDR3 is TGTGCCAGCAGCTTAGGCCTTGGCAGGGCCTATGGCTACACCTTC.

This clonotype is judged medium-sized. The chain uses TRBV5-1 and TRBJ1-2; D is possibly TRBD1 (6 bases). The germline V gene encodes CDR1 SGHRS and CDR2 YFSETQ. Trimming took off 4 bases at V and 4 bases at J, with 20 bases between the two ends. This CDR3 region has 16 residues. CDR3 loop: CASSPGQLLTSYGYTF. The CDR3 DNA follows: TGCGCCAGCAGCCCCGGACAGCTACTTACTTCCTATGGCTACACCTTC. The full variable domain, its missing parts supplied by reference TRBV5-1 and TRBJ1-2, is KAGVTQTPRYLIKTRGQQVTLSCSPISGHRSVSWYQQTPGQGLQFLFEYFSETQRNKGNFPGRFSGRQFSNSRSEMNVSTLELGDSALYLCASSPGQLLTSYGYTFGSGTRLTVV.

This clonotype has just a few counts. The chain uses TRBV11-2 and TRBJ2-2; the D gene could be TRBD1 or TRBD2 (5 bases each). The CDR3 consists of 17 residues. Between the trimmed V and J ends, which lost 3 bases and 1 base, there was a span of 15 bases. Germline lookup yields CDR1 SGHAT and CDR2 FQNNGV. The CDR3 here is CASSFRSREKNTGELFF. The DNA for the CDR3 is TGTGCCAGCAGCTTTAGGAGCAGGGAGAAGAACACCGGGGAGCTGTTTTTT.

The J gene is TRBJ2-1, the V gene TRBV24-1; D gene ambiguous. There are 13 residues in the CDR3. CDR1 KGHDR and CDR2 SFDVKD come from the germline V gene. V shed 2 bases and J shed 8 bases, with 9 bases lying between them. CDR3 bases: TGTGCCACCAGTGATTCTGGTTTGGATGAGCAGTTCTTC. Its translation: CATSDSGLDEQFF.

This clonotype came up a few times. The chain is built from TRBV11-2 and TRBJ2-3, with 14 bases matching TRBD2. There are 22 residues in the CDR3. The germline CDR1 and CDR2 sequences are SGHAT and FQNNGV. After removal of 0 bases from V and 2 bases from J, the junction contained 16 bases not matched to a gene. CDR3 sequence (DNA): TGTGCCAGCAGCTTAGACGGGACCGGGACTAGCGGGAGAAGGGGACACACAGATACGCAGTATTTT. Amino acids: CASSLDGTGTSGRRGHTDTQYF. Full variable domain (remainder filled in from reference TRBV11-2 and TRBJ2-3): EAGVAQSPRYKIIEKRQSVAFWCNPISGHATLYWYQQILGQGPKLLIQFQNNGVVDDSQLPKDRFSAERLKGVDSTLKIQPAKLEDSAVYLCASSLDGTGTSGRRGHTDTQYFGPGTRLTVL.